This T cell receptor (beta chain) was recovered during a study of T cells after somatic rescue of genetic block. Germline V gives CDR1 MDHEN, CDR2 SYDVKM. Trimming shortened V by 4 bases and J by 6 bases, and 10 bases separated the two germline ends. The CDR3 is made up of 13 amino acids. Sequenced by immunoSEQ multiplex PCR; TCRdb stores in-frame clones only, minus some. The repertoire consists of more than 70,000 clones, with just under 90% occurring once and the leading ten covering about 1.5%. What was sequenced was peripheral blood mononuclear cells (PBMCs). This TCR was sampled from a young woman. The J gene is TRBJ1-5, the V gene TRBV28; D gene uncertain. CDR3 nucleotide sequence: TGTGCCAGCAGTTCCCCCGGAAGTCAGCCCCAGCATTTT. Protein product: CASSSPGSQPQHF.